This note documents a single T cell receptor (beta chain) sequence. What this receptor recognizes is not known. Within one base of it there is no much larger clone, and no base qualities were kept. The data were taken from a study of shared clonotypes between healthy human individuals (TCRdb year 2020). For the study in its entirety: Three men and a couple of women, aged 18 to 49 years, made up the cohort. For each donor, three plates each were used for CD4 naive and CD4 memory, two plates were used for CD8 naive, and one plate was used for CD8 memory. The study deeply sequenced blood TCR repertoires of five healthy adults to estimate repertoire size and the extent of clonotype sharing between individuals. To increase sequencing depth and limit assay-specific biases, TCR repertoire library preparation and sequencing were carried out by different laboratories using diverse techniques. Per donor, leukapheresis produced somewhere between about 0.94 and 9.5 billion PBMCs.

Using the deep immunoSEQ assay, multiplex PCR amplified TCR CDR3 regions from genomic DNA. Extracted genomic DNA from each cell subset was spread evenly across all wells of several immunoSEQ 96-well plates, with each plate serving as a replicate. For sorted subsets, roughly 190 ng of genomic DNA, equivalent to 25,000 to 30,000 T cell genomes, went into each replicate PCR. Purified libraries were measured with a Qubit 3.0 fluorometer, size-checked on a Bioanalyzer 2100, and measured again with the KAPA Library Quantification kit. Every immunoSEQ 96-well plate was sequenced on a dedicated single-read 150-cycle Illumina NextSeq 550 flow cell. Per the source publication's procedure: Because the immunoSEQ output included only junctional sequences and no quality scores, the filtering could not be the same as the filtering used for full-length reads. Sequences were annotated with PyIR, a Python wrapper for IgBLAST v1.9, and V/J genes and CDR3 were assigned using IMGT germline references. Any read was removed if the V/J assignment was weak (E-value above 1e-6), the CDR3 was missing, or the read contained stop codons, out-of-frame junctions, or ambiguous translated residues. A V3J clonotype was defined by an identical inferred V gene, J gene, and CDR3 amino acid sequence. The percentage overlap between two repertoires was calculated by dividing the number of shared unique clonotypes by the size of the smaller repertoire. Repertoire richness was assessed with RTK rarefaction, the Chao1 estimator, and Recon v2.1 estimates of unobserved clonotypes. Generation probabilities for all TCRbeta clonotypes obtained by the gDNA method from a handful of donors were computed using OLGA. Not all clones reach the TCRdb copy of this immuneACCESS table, which keeps in-frame sequences only. Checked studies attribute under half of the gap to unresolved V genes and leave the rest unexplained. The V and J calls and the clone size are those of that table, but D and trimming were determined from the DNA. Within this sample are about 2,500,000 clones, with approximately 94% of them counted one time only. The top ten clonotypes cover around 0.14% of the sample.

Paper-wide results and their limitations: The genetic and exposure-history diversity represented was limited by the small number of donors. Across a handful of donors, around 5% of naive CD4, roughly 3.5% of naive CD8, roughly 2.3% of memory CD4, and approximately 0.4% of memory CD8 clonotypes were shared. Even with the large sequencing depth, rarefaction of the sorted-subset datasets indicated that sequencing was incomplete. Only blood was sampled, and tissue TCR repertoires likely differ from those in blood. Pairwise subsampling indicated that sequencing depth was expected to affect the degree of clonotype sharing among donors. Higher generation probabilities were observed for clonotypes shared by all four sorted-subset donors than for non-shared clonotypes. Larger estimated clonotype richness was generally found for naive subsets than for memory subsets.

Donors were healthy HIV-negative adults with no recently reported acute infections or vaccinations. All donors were Caucasian adults living in Nashville, Tennessee, USA. CD4+ T cells were enriched by magnetic negative selection, after which naive cells were positively selected on CD45RA and the negative fraction was taken as the memory subset. Blood was obtained by leukapheresis, after which PBMCs were separated by Ficoll-Histopaque density gradient centrifugation and cryopreserved in liquid nitrogen vapor phase. Analytical flow cytometry was used to check the purity and quantity of each magnetically sorted T cell population. Genomic DNA was isolated from every sorted fraction and measured by UV absorbance on a Nanodrop 2000c. What was sequenced was naive CD4+ T cells sorted from blood. The cell subset or site label for this specimen denotes: CD45RA+ positively selected. The receptor comes from a man aged 18 to 35 in good health.

The CDR3 region has the sequence CASISQGAPGEKLFF. The nucleotide sequence reads as follows: TGTGCCAGCATCTCACAGGGGGCGCCCGGTGAAAAACTGTTTTTT. Recombination connected TRBV2 to TRBJ1-4, and 9 junction bases match TRBD1. The germline V gene yields SNHLY for CDR1 and FYNNEI for CDR2. From the cysteine through the phenylalanine, the CDR3 covers 15 amino acids. Only the CDR3 region is kept as DNA, spanning 45 bases read in frame from base 1. Trimming leaves V shorter by 7 bases and J shorter by 7 bases, with the junction holding 10 bases beyond the gene matches.